This TCR beta chain was sequenced for a study of blood T cell repertoires in COVID-19. About the research overall: Material from acute and convalescent COVID-19 was sourced from the United States, Italy and Spain.

The method was immunoSEQ multiplex PCR; TCRdb's version includes in-frame clones alone and lacks a portion of them. This table holds a few hundred thousand clones, over 75% found once. Individuals aged roughly 18 to 95 years were recruited from about two dozen US areas. Recovered Cohort 3 donors showed two negative PCRs, clearance, or symptom resolution. V lost 3 bases, J lost 2 bases, and 6 bases stayed unmatched. The germline gives CDR1 GTSNPN, CDR2 SVGIG (reference sequence). CDR3 length: 14 amino acids. The receptor was derived from a middle-aged woman who had recovered from COVID-19. This rearrangement joins TRBV30 to TRBJ2-7; 8 positions agree with TRBD1. The material sequenced was PBMCs or T cells enriched from blood (not recorded which). The DNA for the CDR3 is TGTGCCTGGAGCTTATCGACAGGGGCCTACGAGCAGTACTTC. Protein: CAWSLSTGAYEQYF.